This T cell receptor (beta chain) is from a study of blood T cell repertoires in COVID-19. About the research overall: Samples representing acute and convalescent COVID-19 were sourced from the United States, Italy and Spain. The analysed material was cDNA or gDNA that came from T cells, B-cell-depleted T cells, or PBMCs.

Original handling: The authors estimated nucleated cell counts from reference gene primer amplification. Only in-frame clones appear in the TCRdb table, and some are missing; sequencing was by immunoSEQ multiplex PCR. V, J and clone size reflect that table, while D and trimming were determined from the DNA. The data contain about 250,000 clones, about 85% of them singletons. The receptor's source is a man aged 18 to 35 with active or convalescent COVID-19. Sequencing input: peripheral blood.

DNA of the CDR3: TGCAGCGTGGGGGACAGGGTAGAGACTGAAGCTTTCTTT. This codes for CSVGDRVETEAFF. V usage is TRBV29-1 and J usage is TRBJ1-1; 9 positions match TRBD1. Germline loops: CDR1 SQVTM, CDR2 ANQGSEA. The CDR3 is 13 amino acids. Trimming took 6 bases from V and 5 from J; bases not matched to a gene: 7.